This TCR beta chain emerged from a study of blood T cells in healthy people across ages. The table lists this clonotype with many counts. A second about 7 to 12 cycle PCR used barcoded and J-beta primers. Unique molecular identifiers of 12 random nucleotides labeled each cDNA. TCRdb re-called the 5' RACE reads with MiXCR, one entry per CDR3 protein. The sample has approximately 700,000 distinct CDR3 sequences; 32% are singletons. This CDR3 spans 16 amino acids. CDR1 is MDHEN, CDR2 SYDVKM, per germline. Trimming at V came to 4 bases and at J to 0 bases, leaving 7 bases not matched to a gene. The material sequenced was blood. The chain has TRBV28 and TRBJ1-1, with 8 positions matching TRBD1. The sequence was collected from an elderly woman in good health. The CDR3 DNA follows: TGTGCCAGCAGTTCCCCCGGGACAGGAATGAACACTGAAGCTTTCTTT. Residues: CASSSPGTGMNTEAFF.